The following is a T cell receptor (beta chain) sequence with its context. The data originate from a study of blood T cell repertoires in COVID-19. Whole-study context: Sources were T cells, B-cell-depleted T cells, or PBMCs; the material itself was cDNA or gDNA.

CDR3 length equals 12 residues. Germline CDR1 is KGHSH and CDR2 is LQKENI. Between the trimmed V and J ends, which lost 6 bases and 8 bases, there was a span of 11 bases. TCRdb keeps only in-frame clones here, not all; method: immunoSEQ multiplex PCR. The repertoire consists of approximately 100,000 clones, with 80% to 90% occurring once and the leading ten covering around 5%. The source is a woman older than 75 with active COVID-19. Sequencing used peripheral blood. The chain couples TRBV18 to TRBJ2-1, with a tentative D call TRBD2 (5 bases). This CDR3 is CASSHARDEQFF. CDR3 coding DNA: TGTGCCAGCTCCCACGCGAGGGATGAGCAGTTCTTC.